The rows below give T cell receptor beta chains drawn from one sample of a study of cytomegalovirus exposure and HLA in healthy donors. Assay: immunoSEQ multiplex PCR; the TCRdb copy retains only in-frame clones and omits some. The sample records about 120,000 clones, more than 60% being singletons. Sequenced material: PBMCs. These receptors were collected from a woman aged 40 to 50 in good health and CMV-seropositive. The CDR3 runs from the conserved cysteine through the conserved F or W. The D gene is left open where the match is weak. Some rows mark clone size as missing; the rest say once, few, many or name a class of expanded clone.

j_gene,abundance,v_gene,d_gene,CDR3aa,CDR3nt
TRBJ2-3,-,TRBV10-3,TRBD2,CAIRTGGTQSDTQYF,TGTGCCATCAGGACCGGGGGGACTCAATCAGATACGCAGTATTTT
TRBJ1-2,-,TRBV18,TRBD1,CASSRPGQGGGYTF,TGTGCCAGCTCACGCCCAGGACAGGGCGGGGGCTACACCTTC
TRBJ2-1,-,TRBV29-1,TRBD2,CSVRPSGGPYNEQFF,TGCAGCGTTAGGCCTAGCGGGGGGCCCTACAATGAGCAGTTCTTC
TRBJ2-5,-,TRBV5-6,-,CASSSDLTRTQETQYF,TGTGCCAGCAGCTCAGATCTAACTAGGACTCAGGAGACCCAGTACTTC
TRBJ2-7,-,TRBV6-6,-,CASSSGNNYEQYF,TGTGCCAGCAGCTCCGGGAACAACTACGAGCAGTACTTC
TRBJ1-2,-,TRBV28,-,CASSKHRDWGYGYTF,TGTGCCAGCAGTAAACACAGGGATTGGGGCTATGGCTACACCTTC
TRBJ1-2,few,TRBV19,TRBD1,CASTLGQEINYGYTF,TGTGCCAGTACCCTGGGACAGGAAATTAACTATGGCTACACCTTC
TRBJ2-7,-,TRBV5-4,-,CASSLVSGSSSYEQYF,TGTGCCAGCAGCTTGGTTTCGGGTAGTAGCTCCTACGAGCAGTACTTC
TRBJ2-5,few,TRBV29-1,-,CSVVVRGVETQYF,TGCAGCGTTGTCGTCAGGGGAGTGGAGACCCAGTACTTC
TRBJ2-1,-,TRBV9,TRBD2,CASSFSGGPLRNEQFF,TGTGCCAGCAGCTTTAGCGGGGGCCCGTTAAGAAATGAGCAGTTCTTC
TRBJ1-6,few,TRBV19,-,CASSSRTASNSPLHF,TGTGCCAGTAGTTCGAGGACAGCCTCTAATTCACCCCTCCACTTT
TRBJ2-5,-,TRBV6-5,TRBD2,CASSYSTGGGEETQYF,TGTGCCAGCAGTTACTCTACGGGGGGGGGAGAAGAGACCCAGTACTTC
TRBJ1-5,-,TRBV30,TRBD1,CAWSTGGNNQPQHF,TGTGCCTGGTCTACAGGGGGGAACAATCAGCCCCAGCATTTT
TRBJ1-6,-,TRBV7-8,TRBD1,CASSYQGAGNSPLHF,TGTGCCAGCAGCTATCAGGGGGCAGGTAATTCACCCCTCCACTTT
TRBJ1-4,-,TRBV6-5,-,CASSYLGLTNEKLFF,TGTGCCAGCAGTTACCTGGGCTTAACTAATGAAAAACTGTTTTTT
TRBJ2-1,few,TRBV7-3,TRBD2,CASSLSSGGSYNEQFF,TGTGCCAGCAGCTTAAGTAGCGGGGGGTCCTACAATGAGCAGTTCTTC
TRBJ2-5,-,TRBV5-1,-,CASSYGEETQYF,TGCGCCAGCAGCTACGGGGAGGAGACCCAGTACTTC
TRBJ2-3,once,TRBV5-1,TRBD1,CASSFTGDMPDTQYF,TGCGCCAGCAGCTTCACAGGGGATATGCCAGATACGCAGTATTTT
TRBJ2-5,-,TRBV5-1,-,CASSLPGPQETQYF,TGCGCCAGCAGCTTGCCGGGTCCGCAAGAGACCCAGTACTTC
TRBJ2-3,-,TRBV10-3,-,CAISEGRGRGTQYF,TGTGCCATCAGTGAGGGAAGGGGTCGAGGTACGCAGTATTTT
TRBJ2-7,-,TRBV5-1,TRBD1,CASSRDSGTEYYEQYF,TGCGCCAGCAGCCGGGACAGTGGAACAGAGTACTACGAGCAGTACTTC
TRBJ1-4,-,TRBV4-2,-,CASSWTPQRNEKLFF,TGTGCCAGCTCTTGGACTCCTCAGCGTAATGAAAAACTGTTTTTT
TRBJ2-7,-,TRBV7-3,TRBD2,CASSSHGRGVEQYF,TGTGCCAGCAGCTCCCATGGGCGGGGGGTCGAGCAGTACTTC
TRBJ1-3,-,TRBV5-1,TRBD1,CASRDPGQGSGNTIYF,TGCGCCAGCAGGGATCCGGGACAGGGGTCTGGAAACACCATATATTTT
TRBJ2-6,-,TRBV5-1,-,CASSLAVSGANVLTF,TGCGCCAGCAGCTTGGCCGTCTCTGGGGCCAACGTCCTGACTTTC
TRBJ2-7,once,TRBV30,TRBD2,CAWSVAPSWIAGTPYEQYF,TGTGCCTGGAGTGTAGCCCCCTCGTGGATAGCGGGGACCCCCTACGAGCAGTACTTC
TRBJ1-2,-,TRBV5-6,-,CASSLGRDYGYTF,TGTGCCAGCAGCTTGGGCAGGGACTATGGCTACACCTTC
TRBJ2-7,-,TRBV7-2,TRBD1,CASSPQTGTYEQYF,TGTGCCAGCAGCCCCCAGACAGGGACCTACGAGCAGTACTTC
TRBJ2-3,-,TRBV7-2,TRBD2,CASSLTSGRSDTQYF,TGTGCCAGCAGCTTAACTAGCGGGAGATCAGATACGCAGTATTTT
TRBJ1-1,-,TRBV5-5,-,CASSYGHGVLNTEAFF,TGTGCCAGCAGCTACGGCCACGGGGTTCTGAACACTGAAGCTTTCTTT
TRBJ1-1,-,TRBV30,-,CAWSRKGGSAEAFF,TGTGCCTGGAGTCGTAAGGGAGGATCTGCTGAAGCTTTCTTT
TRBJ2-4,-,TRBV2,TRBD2,CASSDGLAGGPAKNIQYF,TGTGCCAGCAGTGATGGGCTAGCGGGGGGCCCGGCCAAAAACATTCAGTACTTC
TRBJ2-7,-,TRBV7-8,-,CASSLRQGYYEQYF,TGTGCCAGCAGCTTACGGCAGGGGTACTACGAGCAGTACTTC
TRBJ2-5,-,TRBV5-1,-,CASREGGLQETQYF,TGCGCCAGCAGGGAGGGAGGACTACAAGAGACCCAGTACTTC
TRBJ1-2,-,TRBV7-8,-,CASSSVAQISYGYTF,TGTGCCAGCAGCTCTGTTGCACAAATAAGCTATGGCTACACCTTC
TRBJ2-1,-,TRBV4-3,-,CASSRRNEQFF,TGCGCCAGCAGCCGCCGGAATGAGCAGTTCTTC
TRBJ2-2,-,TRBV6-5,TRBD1,CASSFMDRGRDGELFF,TGTGCCAGCAGTTTTATGGACAGGGGGCGGGACGGGGAGCTGTTTTTT
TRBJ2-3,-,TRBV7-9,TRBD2,CASSAGTSGSTDTQYF,TGTGCCAGCAGCGCAGGGACTAGCGGATCGACAGATACGCAGTATTTT
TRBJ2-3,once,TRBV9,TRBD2,CASSVRAGGITDTQYF,TGTGCCAGCAGCGTACGAGCGGGGGGGATCACAGATACGCAGTATTTT
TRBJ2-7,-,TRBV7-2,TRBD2,CASSFVASGNEQYF,TGTGCCAGCAGCTTCGTGGCTAGCGGGAACGAGCAGTACTTC
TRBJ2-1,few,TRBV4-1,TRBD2,CASSQEASGRSNEQFF,TGCGCCAGCAGCCAAGAGGCTAGCGGGAGGAGTAATGAGCAGTTCTTC
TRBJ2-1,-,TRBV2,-,CASSADNEQFF,TGTGCCAGCAGTGCAGACAATGAGCAGTTCTTC
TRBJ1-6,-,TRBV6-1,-,CAARRPDNYNSPLHF,TGTGCCGCACGCCGTCCGGACAACTATAATTCACCCCTCCACTTT
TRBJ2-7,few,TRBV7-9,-,CASSLAQGPSYEQYF,TGTGCCAGCAGCTTAGCCCAGGGGCCTTCCTACGAGCAGTACTTC
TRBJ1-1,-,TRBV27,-,CASRGGKTEAFF,TGTGCCAGCAGAGGGGGTAAAACTGAAGCTTTCTTT
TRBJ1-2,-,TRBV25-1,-,CASSPKVRVPYGYTF,TGTGCCAGCAGTCCAAAGGTTCGGGTCCCTTATGGCTACACCTTC
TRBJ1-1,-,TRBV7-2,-,CASSLTPGSAEAFF,TGTGCCAGCAGCCTAACCCCGGGAAGCGCTGAAGCTTTCTTT
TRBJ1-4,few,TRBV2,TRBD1,CASRTTGVREKLFF,TGTGCCAGCCGCACGACAGGGGTGCGAGAAAAACTGTTTTTT
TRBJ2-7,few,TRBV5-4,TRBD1,CASSLDGTGGYEQYF,TGTGCCAGCAGCTTGGACGGGACAGGGGGCTATGAGCAGTACTTC